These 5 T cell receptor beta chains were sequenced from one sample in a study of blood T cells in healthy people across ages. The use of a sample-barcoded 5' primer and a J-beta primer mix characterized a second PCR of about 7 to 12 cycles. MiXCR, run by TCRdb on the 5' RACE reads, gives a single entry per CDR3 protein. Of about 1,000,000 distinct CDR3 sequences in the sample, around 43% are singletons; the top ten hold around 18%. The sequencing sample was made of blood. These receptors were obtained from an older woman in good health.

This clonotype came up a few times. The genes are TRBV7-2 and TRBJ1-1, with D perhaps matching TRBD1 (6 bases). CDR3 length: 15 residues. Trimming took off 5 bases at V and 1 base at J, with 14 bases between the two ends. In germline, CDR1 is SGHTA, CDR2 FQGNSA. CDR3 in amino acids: CASSATGQSNTEAFF. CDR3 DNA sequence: TGTGCCAGCAGCGCAACCGGACAGTCGAACACTGAAGCTTTCTTT.

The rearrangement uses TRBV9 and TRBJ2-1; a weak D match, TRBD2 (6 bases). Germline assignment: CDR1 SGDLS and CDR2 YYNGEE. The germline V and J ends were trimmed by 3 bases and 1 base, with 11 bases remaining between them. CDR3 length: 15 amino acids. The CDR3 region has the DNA TGTGCCAGCAGCGGTAGCGGAAGATCCTACAATGAGCAGTTCTTC. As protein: CASSGSGRSYNEQFF. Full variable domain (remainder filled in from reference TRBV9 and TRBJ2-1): DSGVTQTPKHLITATGQRVTLRCSPRSGDLSVYWYQQSLDQGLQFLIQYYNGEERAKGNILERFSAQQFPDLHSELNLSSLELGDSALYFCASSGSGRSYNEQFFGPGTRLTVL.

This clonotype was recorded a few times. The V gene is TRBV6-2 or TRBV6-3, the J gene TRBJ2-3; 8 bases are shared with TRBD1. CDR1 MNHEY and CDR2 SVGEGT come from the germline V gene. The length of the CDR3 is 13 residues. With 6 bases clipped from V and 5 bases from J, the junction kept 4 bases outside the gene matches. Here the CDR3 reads CASRPDREDTQYF. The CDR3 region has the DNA TGTGCCAGCAGACCGGACAGGGAAGATACGCAGTATTTT.

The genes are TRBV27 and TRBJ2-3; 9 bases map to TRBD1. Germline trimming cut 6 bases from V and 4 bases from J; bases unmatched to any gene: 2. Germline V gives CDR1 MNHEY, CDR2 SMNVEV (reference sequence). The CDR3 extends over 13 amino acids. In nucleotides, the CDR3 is TGTGCCAGCAGACAGGGGGCGGCAGATACGCAGTATTTT. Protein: CASRQGAADTQYF.

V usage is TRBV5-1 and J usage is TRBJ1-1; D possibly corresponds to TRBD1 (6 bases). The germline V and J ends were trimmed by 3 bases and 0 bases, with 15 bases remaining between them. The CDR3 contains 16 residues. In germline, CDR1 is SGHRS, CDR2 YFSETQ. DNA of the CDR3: TGCGCCAGCAGCTCCGATACAGGGCGGATGAACACTGAAGCTTTCTTT. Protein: CASSSDTGRMNTEAFF.